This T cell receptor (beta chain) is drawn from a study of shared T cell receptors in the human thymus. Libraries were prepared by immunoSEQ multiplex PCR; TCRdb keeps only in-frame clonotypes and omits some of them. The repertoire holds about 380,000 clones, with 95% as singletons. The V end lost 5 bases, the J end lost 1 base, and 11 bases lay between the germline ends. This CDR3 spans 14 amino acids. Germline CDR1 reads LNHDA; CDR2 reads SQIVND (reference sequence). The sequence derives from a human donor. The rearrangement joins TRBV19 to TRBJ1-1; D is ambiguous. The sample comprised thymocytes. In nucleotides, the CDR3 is TGTGCCAGTAGTCCTTATCGAGGGAACACTGAAGCTTTCTTT. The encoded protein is CASSPYRGNTEAFF.